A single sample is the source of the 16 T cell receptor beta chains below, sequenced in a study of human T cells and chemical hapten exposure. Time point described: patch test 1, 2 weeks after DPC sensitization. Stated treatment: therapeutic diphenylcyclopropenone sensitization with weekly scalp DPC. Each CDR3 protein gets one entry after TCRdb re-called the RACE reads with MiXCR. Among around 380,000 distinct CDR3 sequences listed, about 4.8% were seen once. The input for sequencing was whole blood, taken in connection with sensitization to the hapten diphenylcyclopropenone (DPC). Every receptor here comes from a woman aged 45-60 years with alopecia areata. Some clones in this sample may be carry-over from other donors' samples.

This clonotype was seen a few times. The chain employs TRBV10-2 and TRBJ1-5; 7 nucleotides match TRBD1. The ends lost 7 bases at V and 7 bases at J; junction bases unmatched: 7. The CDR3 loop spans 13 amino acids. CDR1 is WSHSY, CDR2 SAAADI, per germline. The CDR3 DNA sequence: TGCGCCAGCACCCAGGGGGTCATGCAGCCCCAGCATTTT. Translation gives CASTQGVMQPQHF.

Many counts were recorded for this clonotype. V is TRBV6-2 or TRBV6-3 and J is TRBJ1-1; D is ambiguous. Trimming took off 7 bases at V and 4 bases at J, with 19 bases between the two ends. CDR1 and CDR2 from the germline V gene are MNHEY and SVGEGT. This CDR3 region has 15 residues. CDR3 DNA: TGTGCCAGCACCCCGGAGCTTCTATCGGGCACTGAAGCTTTCTTT. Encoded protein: CASTPELLSGTEAFF.

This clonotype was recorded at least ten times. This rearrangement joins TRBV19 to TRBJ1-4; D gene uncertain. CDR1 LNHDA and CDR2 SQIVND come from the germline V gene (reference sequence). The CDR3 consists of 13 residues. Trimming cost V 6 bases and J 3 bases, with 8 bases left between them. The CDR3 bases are TGTGCCAGTAGAGACACCCCTAATGAAAAACTGTTTTTT. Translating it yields CASRDTPNEKLFF.

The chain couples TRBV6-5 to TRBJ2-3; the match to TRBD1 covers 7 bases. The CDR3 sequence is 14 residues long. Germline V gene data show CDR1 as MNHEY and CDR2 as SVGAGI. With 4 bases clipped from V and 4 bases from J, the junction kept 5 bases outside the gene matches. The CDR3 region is CASSSNTGADTQYF. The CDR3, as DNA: TGTGCCAGCAGTTCTAACACAGGGGCAGATACGCAGTATTTT.

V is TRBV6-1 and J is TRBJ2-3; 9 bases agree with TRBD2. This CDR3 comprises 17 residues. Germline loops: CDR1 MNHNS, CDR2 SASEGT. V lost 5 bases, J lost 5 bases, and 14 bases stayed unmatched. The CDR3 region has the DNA TGTGCCAGCAGTCTCAGGGAAGGCGGGGGGGCAAGAGATACGCAGTATTTT. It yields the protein CASSLREGGGARDTQYF.

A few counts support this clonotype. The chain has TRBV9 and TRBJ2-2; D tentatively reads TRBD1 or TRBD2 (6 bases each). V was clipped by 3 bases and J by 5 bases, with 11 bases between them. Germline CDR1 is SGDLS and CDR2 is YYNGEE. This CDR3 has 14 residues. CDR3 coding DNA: TGTGCCAGCAGCGAGGGGGGCGTTACCGGGGAGCTGTTTTTT. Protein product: CASSEGGVTGELFF.

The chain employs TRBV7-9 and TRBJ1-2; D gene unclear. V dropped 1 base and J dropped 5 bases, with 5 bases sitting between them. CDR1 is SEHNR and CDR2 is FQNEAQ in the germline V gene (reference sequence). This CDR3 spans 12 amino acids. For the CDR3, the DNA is TGTGCCAGCAGCTTAGAGGCGTATGGCTACACCTTC. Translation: CASSLEAYGYTF.

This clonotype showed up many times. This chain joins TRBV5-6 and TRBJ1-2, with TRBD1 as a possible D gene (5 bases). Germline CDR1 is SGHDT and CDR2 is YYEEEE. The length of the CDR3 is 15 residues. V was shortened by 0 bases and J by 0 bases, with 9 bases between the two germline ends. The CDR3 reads CASSLGTPANYGYTF. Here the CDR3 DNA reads TGTGCCAGCAGCTTGGGGACACCAGCTAACTATGGCTACACCTTC.

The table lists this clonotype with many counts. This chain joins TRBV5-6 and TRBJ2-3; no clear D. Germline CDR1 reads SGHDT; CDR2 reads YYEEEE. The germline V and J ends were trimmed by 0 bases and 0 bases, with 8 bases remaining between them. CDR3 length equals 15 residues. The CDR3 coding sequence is TGTGCCAGCAGCTTGGCATTAGCTAGCACAGATACGCAGTATTTT. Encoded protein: CASSLALASTDTQYF.

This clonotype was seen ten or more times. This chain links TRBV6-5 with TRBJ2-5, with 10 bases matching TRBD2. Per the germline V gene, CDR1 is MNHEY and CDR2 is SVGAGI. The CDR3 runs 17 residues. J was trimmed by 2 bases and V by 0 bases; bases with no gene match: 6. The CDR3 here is CASSYSKPSGGQETQYF. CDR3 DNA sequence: TGTGCCAGCAGTTACTCGAAGCCTAGCGGGGGACAAGAGACCCAGTACTTC.

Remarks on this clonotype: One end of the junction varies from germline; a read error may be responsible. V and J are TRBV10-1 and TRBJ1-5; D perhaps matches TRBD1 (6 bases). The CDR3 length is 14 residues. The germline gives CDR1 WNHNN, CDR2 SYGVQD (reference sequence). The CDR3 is CASSKSGADQPQHF. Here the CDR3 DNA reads TGCGCCAGCAGTAAGTCGGGGGCGGATCAGCCCCAGCATTTT.

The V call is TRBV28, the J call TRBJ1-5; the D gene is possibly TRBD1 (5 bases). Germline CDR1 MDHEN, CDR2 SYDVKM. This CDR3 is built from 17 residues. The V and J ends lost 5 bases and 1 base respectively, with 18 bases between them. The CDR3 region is CASSPRAGPGSNQPQHF. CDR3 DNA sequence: TGTGCCAGCAGTCCTCGAGCGGGGCCAGGGAGCAATCAGCCCCAGCATTTT.

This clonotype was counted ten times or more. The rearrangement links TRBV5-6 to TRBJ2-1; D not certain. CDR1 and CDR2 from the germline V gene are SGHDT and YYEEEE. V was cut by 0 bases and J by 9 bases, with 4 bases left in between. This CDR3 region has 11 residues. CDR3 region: CASSLVSEQFF. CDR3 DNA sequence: TGTGCCAGCAGCTTGGTCAGTGAGCAGTTCTTC.

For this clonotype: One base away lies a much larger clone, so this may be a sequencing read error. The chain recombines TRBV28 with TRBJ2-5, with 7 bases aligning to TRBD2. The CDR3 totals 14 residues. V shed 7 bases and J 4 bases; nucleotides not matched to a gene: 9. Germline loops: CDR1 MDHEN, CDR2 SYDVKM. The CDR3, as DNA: TGTGCCAGCATCCCGGAGGGAGGGCGAGAGACCCAGTACTTC. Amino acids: CASIPEGGRETQYF.

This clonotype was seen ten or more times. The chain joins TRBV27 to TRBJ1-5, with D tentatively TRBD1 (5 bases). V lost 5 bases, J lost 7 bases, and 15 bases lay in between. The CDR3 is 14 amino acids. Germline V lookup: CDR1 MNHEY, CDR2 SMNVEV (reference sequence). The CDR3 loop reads CASSQTQGGQPQHF. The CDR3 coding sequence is TGTGCCAGCAGTCAAACGCAGGGTGGCCAGCCCCAGCATTTT.

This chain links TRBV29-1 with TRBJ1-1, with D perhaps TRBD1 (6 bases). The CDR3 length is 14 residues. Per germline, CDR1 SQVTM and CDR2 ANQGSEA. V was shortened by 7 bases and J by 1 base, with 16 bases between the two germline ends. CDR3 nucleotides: TGCAGCGGGCACGTCGGGGGCCAGAACACTGAAGCTTTCTTT. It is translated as CSGHVGGQNTEAFF.